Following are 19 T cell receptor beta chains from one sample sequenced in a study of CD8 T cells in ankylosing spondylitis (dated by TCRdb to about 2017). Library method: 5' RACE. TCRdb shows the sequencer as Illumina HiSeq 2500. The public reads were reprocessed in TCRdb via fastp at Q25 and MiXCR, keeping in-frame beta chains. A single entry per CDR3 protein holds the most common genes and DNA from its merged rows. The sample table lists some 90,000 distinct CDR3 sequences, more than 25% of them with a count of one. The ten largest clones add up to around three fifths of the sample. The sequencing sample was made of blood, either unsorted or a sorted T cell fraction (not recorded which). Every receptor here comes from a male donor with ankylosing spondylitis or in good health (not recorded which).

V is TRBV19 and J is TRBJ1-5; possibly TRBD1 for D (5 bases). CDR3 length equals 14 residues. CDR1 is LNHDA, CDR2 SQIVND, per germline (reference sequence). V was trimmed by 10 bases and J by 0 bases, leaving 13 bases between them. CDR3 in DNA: TGTGCCACCCAGAAGGGGATTAGCAATCAGCCCCAGCATTTT. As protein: CATQKGISNQPQHF.

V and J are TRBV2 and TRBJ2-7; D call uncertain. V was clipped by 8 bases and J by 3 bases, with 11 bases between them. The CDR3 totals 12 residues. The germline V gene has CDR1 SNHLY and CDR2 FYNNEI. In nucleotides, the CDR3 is TGTGCCAGCGGGCTACTAAACTACGAGCAGTACTTC. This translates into CASGLLNYEQYF.

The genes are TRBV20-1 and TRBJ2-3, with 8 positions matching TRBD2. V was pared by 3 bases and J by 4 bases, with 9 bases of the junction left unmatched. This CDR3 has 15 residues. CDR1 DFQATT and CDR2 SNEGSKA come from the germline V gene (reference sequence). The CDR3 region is CSASFSGGRSDTQYF. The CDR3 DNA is TGCAGTGCTAGTTTCTCGGGAGGGCGTTCAGATACGCAGTATTTT.

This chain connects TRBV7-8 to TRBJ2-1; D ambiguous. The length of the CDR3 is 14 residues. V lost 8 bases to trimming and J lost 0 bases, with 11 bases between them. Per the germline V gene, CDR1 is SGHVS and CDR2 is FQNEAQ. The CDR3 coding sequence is TGTGCCAGCGTCGGGCAAATCTCCTACAATGAGCAGTTCTTC. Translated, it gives CASVGQISYNEQFF.

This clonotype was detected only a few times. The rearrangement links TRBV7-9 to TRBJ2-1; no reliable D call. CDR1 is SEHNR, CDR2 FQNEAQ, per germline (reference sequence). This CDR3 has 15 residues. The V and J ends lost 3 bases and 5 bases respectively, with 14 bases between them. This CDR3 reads CASSFGSTLHNEQFF. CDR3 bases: TGTGCCAGCAGCTTTGGGTCGACACTCCACAATGAGCAGTTCTTC.

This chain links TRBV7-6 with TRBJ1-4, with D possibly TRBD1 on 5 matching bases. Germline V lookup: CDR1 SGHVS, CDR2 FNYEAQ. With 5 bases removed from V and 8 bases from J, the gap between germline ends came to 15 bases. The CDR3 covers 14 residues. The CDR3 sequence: CASSTAPGDEKLFF. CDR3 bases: TGTGCCAGCAGCACGGCCCCCGGGGACGAAAAACTGTTTTTT.

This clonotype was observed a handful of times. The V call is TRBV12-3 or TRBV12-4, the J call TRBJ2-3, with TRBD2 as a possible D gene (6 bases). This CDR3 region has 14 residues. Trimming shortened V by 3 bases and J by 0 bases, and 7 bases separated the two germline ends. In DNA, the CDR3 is TGTGCCAGCAGTTTGGGGACTAGCACAGATACGCAGTATTTT. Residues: CASSLGTSTDTQYF.

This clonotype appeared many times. The CDR3 reads CSARTGLVYEQYF. The CDR3 coding sequence is TGCAGTGCTAGAACGGGACTAGTGTACGAGCAGTACTTC. The chain has TRBV20-1 and TRBJ2-7; TRBD2 agrees at 8 bases. The CDR3 runs 13 residues. Trimming at V came to 2 bases and at J to 4 bases, leaving 4 bases not matched to a gene. The germline V gene encodes CDR1 DFQATT and CDR2 SNEGSKA (reference sequence).

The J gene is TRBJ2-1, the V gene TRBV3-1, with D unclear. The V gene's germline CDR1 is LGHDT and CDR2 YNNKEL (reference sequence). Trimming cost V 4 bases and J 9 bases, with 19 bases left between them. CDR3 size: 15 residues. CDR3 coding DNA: TGTGCCAGCAGCCCGACCCAGAGTCAGTCCATTGAGCAGTTCTTC. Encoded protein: CASSPTQSQSIEQFF.

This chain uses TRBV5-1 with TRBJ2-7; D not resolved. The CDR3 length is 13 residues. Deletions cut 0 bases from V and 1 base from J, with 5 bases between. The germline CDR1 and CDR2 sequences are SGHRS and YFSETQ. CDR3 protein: CASSLEVSYEQYV. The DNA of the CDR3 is TGCGCCAGCAGCTTGGAGGTATCCTACGAGCAGTACGTC.

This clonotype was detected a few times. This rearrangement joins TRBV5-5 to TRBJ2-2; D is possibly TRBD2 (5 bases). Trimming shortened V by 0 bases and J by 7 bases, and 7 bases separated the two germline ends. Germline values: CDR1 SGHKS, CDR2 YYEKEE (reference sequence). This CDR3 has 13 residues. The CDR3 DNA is TGTGCCAGCAGCTTGGTCGGGGACGGGGAGCTGTTTTTT. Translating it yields CASSLVGDGELFF.

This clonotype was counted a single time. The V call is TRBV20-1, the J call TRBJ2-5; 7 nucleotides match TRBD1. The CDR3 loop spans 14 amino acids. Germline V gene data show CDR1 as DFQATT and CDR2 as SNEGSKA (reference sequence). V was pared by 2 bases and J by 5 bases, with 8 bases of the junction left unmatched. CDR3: CSARPGGQLETQYF. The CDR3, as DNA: TGCAGTGCTAGACCTGGGGGACAGCTGGAGACCCAGTACTTC.

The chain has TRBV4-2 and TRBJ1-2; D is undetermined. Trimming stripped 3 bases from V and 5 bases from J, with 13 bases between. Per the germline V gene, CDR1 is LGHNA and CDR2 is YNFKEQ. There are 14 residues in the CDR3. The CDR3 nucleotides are TGTGCCAGCAGCCAGGGTGCAGCGGGGTATGGCTACACCTTC. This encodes CASSQGAAGYGYTF.

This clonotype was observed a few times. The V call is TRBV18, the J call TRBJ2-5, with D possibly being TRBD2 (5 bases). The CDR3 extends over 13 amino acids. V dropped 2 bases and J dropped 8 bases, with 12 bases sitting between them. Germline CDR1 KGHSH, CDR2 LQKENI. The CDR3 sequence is CASSPSSGGTQYF. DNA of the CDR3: TGTGCCAGCTCACCATCGTCCGGAGGAACCCAGTACTTC. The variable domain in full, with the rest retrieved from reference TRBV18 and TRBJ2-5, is NAGVMQNPRHLVRRRGQEARLRCSPMKGHSHVYWYRQLPEEGLKFMVYLQKENIIDESGMPKERFSAEFPKEGPSILRIQQVVRGDSAAYFCASSPSSGGTQYFGPGTRLLVL.

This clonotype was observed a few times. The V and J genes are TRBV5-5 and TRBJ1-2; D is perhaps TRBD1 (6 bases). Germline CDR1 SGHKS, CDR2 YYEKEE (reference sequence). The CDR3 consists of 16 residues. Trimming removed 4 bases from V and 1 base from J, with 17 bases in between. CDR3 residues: CASSQERTAYNYGYTF. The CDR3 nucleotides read TGTGCCAGCAGCCAGGAACGGACAGCTTATAACTATGGCTACACCTTC.

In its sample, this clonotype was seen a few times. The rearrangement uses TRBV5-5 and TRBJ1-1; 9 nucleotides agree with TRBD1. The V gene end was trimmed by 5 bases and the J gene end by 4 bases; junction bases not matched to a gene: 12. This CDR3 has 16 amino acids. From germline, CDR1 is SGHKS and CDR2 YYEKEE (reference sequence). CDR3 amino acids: CASSFAYRTGVTEAFF. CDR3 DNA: TGTGCCAGCAGTTTCGCTTATAGGACAGGGGTCACTGAAGCTTTCTTT.

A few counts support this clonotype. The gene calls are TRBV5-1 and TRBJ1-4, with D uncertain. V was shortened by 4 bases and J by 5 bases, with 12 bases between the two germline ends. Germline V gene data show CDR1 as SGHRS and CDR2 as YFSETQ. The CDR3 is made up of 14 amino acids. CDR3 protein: CASSPSPQNEKLFF. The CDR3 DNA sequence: TGCGCCAGCAGCCCGTCACCACAGAATGAAAAACTGTTTTTT. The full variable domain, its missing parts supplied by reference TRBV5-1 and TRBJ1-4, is KAGVTQTPRYLIKTRGQQVTLSCSPISGHRSVSWYQQTPGQGLQFLFEYFSETQRNKGNFPGRFSGRQFSNSRSEMNVSTLELGDSALYLCASSPSPQNEKLFFGSGTQLSVL.

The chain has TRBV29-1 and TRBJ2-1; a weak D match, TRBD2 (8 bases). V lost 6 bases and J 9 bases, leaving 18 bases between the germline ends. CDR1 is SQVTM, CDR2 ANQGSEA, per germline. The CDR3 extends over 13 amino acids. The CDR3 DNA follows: TGCAGCGTACGGGAGGGGGCGGATACTGAGCAGTTCTTC. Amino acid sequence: CSVREGADTEQFF.

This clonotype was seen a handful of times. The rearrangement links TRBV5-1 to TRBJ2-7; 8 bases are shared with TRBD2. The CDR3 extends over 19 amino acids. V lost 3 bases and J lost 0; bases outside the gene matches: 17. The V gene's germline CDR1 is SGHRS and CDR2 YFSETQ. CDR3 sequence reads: CASSSSFPTSGQSSYEQYF. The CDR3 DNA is TGCGCCAGCAGCTCCTCATTCCCTACTAGCGGACAGAGCTCCTACGAGCAGTACTTC.